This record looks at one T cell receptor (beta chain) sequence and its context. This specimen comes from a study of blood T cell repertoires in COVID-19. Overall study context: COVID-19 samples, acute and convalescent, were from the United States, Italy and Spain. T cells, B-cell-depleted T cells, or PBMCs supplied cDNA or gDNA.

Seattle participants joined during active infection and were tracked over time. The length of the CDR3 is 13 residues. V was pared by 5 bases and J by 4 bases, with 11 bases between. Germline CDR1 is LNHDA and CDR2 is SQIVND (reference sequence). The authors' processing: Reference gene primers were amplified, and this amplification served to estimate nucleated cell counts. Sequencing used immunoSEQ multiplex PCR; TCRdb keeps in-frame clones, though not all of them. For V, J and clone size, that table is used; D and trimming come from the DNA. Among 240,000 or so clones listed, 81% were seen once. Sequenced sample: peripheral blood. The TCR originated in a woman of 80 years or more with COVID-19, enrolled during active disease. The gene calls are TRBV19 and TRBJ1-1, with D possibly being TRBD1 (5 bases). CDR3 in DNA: TGTGCCAGTAGTCGGTCCGGGGGCACTGAAGCTTTCTTT. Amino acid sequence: CASSRSGGTEAFF.